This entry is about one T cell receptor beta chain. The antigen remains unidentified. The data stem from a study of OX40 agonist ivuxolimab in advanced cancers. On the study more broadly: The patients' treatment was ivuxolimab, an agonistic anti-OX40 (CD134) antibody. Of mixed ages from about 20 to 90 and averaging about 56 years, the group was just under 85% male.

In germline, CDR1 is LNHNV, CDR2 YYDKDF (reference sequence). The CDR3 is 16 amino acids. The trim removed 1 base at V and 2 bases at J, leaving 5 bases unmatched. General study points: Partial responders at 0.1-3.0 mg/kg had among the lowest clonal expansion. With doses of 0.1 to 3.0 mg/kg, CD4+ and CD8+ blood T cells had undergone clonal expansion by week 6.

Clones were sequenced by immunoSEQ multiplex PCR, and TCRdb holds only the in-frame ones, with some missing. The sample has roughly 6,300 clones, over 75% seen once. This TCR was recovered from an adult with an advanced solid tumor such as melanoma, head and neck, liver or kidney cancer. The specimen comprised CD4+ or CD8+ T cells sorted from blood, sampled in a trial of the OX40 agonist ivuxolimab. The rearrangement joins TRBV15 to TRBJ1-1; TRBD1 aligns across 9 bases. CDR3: CATSRVRDRANTEAFF. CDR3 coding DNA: TGTGCCACCAGCAGAGTCCGGGACAGGGCCAACACTGAAGCTTTCTTT.